Here is one TCR beta chain with its context. Its target is not known. A read error may explain this, as a much larger clone is one base away. The CDR3 is made up of 16 amino acids. With iRepertoire HTBI primers and Arm-PCR of CDR3 regions, TCR beta libraries were built. A single record per CDR3 protein comes from TCRdb applying MiXCR to the multiplex PCR reads. The profile covers approximately 690,000 distinct CDR3 sequences, with around 30% appearing a single time and about two fifths taken by the ten largest. These data belong to a study of regulatory T cells in long-lasting Graves disease. Study outcomes and limitations: Segments TRBV28, TRBJ1-2 and TRBJ2-5 showed preferential usage in persistent disease.

The time point here: persistent/refractory GD, antithyroid drugs over 5 years with positive TRAb. Generation of the TCR library employed RNA extracted from PBMCs. Specimen: peripheral blood mononuclear cells (PBMCs), collected when the disease was refractory, from a patient treated with antithyroid drugs. This rearrangement joins TRBV12-3 or TRBV12-4 to TRBJ1-2; D is undetermined. The receptor was derived from a female donor with Graves disease. CDR3 in amino acids: CAGSSIKSRSGDGYTF. The CDR3 DNA reads TGTGCCGGCAGTTCCATCAAATCTAGGTCTGGAGATGGCTACACCTTC.